One sample yielded the 4 T cell receptor beta chains listed below, sequenced in a study of blood T cell repertoires in COVID-19. The method was immunoSEQ multiplex PCR; TCRdb's version includes in-frame clones alone and lacks a portion of them. The sample has approximately 75,000 clones; approximately 82% are singletons. What was sequenced was peripheral blood. These receptors were taken from a woman between 45 and 65 years old with acute or convalescent COVID-19.

The V call is TRBV12-3 or TRBV12-4, the J call TRBJ2-1, with D tentatively TRBD2 (6 bases). This CDR3 spans 12 amino acids. Trimming left V 6 bases short and J 14 bases short, with 17 bases between. The CDR3 DNA reads as TGTGCCAGCAGCCGGGGGAATCTCAGGGAGTTCTTC. This gives the protein CASSRGNLREFF.

This clone showed up just once. The chain couples TRBV6-5 to TRBJ1-1; D ambiguous. CDR1 MNHEY and CDR2 SVGAGI come from the germline V gene. Trimming left V 6 bases short and J 5 bases short, with 10 bases between. The CDR3 has 12 amino acids. The CDR3 nucleotides read TGTGCCAGCAGACCACCGGGGACTGAAGCTTTCTTT. It is translated as CASRPPGTEAFF.

This clone came up a few times. The genes are TRBV11-3 and TRBJ2-1; 8 bases match TRBD1. V dropped 1 base and J dropped 4; count of bases not matched to a gene: 6. Germline values: CDR1 SGHNT, CDR2 YENEEA. The length of the CDR3 is 16 residues. The CDR3 spells CASSLAGTGIYNEQFF. The CDR3 bases are TGTGCCAGCAGCTTAGCCGGGACAGGCATTTACAATGAGCAGTTCTTC.

This chain uses TRBV4-3 with TRBJ2-3, with a tentative D call TRBD1 (6 bases). Germline CDR1 is LGHNA and CDR2 is YSLEER. The ends were cut back, 0 bases at V and 2 bases at J, with 12 bases in the middle. The CDR3 totals 16 residues. The CDR3 region has the DNA TGCGCCAGCAGCCAAGAGCAGGGGAAGTACACAGATACGCAGTATTTT. Translation: CASSQEQGKYTDTQYF.